This is a list of T cell receptor beta chains from one sample in a study of tumor-infiltrating lymphocytes in primary liver carcinoma. TCRdb reanalysed the multiplex PCR reads using MiXCR and keeps one entry per CDR3 protein. The sample shows under 130,000 distinct CDR3 sequences, around 80% of them seen only once. Material: liver tumor tissue from sampling region 3. The origin of the receptors is a man aged 40-49 years with primary liver carcinoma and hepatitis B virus infection. Both conserved end residues are part of each CDR3. Fields, in order: CDR3 protein, CDR3 DNA, V gene, J gene, clone size, D gene. The D gene is left open where the match is weak. The size of a clone is reported for some rows only, either as once, few or many, or as a class for expanded clones.

CDR3: CANSQGRALRGQFF
DNA: TGTGCCAACAGCCAAGGAAGGGCGTTGAGGGGGCAGTTCTTC
V: TRBV14
J: TRBJ2-1
size: .
D: .

CDR3: CASGYKHRGPYEQYF
DNA: TGTGCCAGCGGTTATAAGCATAGAGGCCCCTACGAGCAGTACTTC
V: TRBV6-2/TRBV6-3
J: TRBJ2-7
size: .
D: .

CDR3: CASNQDHQRGPTYNEQFF
DNA: TGCGCCAGTAACCAAGATCACCAACGAGGTCCCACCTACAATGAGCAGTTCTTC
V: TRBV4-1
J: TRBJ2-1
size: once
D: .

CDR3: CTLSAGYELYF
DNA: TGTACCCTCAGCGCCGGTTACGAGCTGTACTTC
V: TRBV6-2/TRBV6-3
J: TRBJ2-7
size: .
D: .

CDR3: CSVGGAGPPGETHYF
DNA: TGCAGCGTTGGGGGGGCAGGACCTCCGGGGGAGACCCATTACTTC
V: TRBV29-1
J: TRBJ2-5
size: .
D: .

CDR3: CSAERQGNEPQLF
DNA: TGCAGTGCTGAGAGACAGGGGAATGAGCCCCAGCTTTTT
V: TRBV20-1
J: TRBJ1-5
size: .
D: TRBD1

CDR3: CATRDGQTGETQCF
DNA: TGTGCCACCAGGGACGGACAAACAGGGGAGACCCAGTGCTTC
V: TRBV10-3
J: TRBJ2-5
size: once
D: TRBD1

CDR3: CASSSGHGDDQPQHF
DNA: TGTGCCAGCAGCTCTGGACATGGGGATGATCAGCCCCAGCATTTT
V: TRBV11-1
J: TRBJ1-5
size: .
D: .

CDR3: CANRDHNSPLHF
DNA: TGTGCCAACCGGGATCATAATTCACCCCTCCACTTT
V: TRBV2
J: TRBJ1-6
size: .
D: .

CDR3: CASTHSPSGEYEQYF
DNA: TGCGCCAGCACCCATTCTCCTAGTGGCGAATACGAGCAGTACTTC
V: TRBV5-1
J: TRBJ2-7
size: .
D: .

CDR3: CACNYSMEGSTEVFF
DNA: TGTGCCTGCAATTACTCGATGGAGGGCTCCACTGAAGTTTTCTTT
V: TRBV6-5
J: TRBJ1-1
size: .
D: .

CDR3: CASSDQPGGGPHIF
DNA: TGTGCCAGCAGTGACCAGCCAGGGGGAGGGCCCCACATCTTC
V: TRBV6-4
J: TRBJ2-1
size: many
D: .

CDR3: CASSSRTGGRAEAFF
DNA: TGTGCTAGCAGTTCCCGGACAGGGGGCAGAGCTGAAGCTTTCTTC
V: TRBV12-3/TRBV12-4
J: TRBJ1-1
size: .
D: TRBD1

CDR3: CTSSFQWVPGTSRSHEQFF
DNA: TGTACCAGCAGTTTCCAATGGGTGCCTGGGACTAGCAGGAGTCATGAGCAGTTCTTC
V: TRBV11-2
J: TRBJ2-1
size: once
D: TRBD2

CDR3: CATSRAGLAGVDEQFF
DNA: TGTGCCACCAGCCGAGCCGGACTAGCGGGAGTCGATGAGCAGTTCTTC
V: TRBV15
J: TRBJ2-1
size: few
D: TRBD2

CDR3: CASSLFGTWGSEAFF
DNA: TGTGCCAGCAGCTTGTTCGGGACATGGGGTTCTGAAGCTTTCTTT
V: TRBV5-5
J: TRBJ1-1
size: .
D: .

CDR3: CASFDRSSSHNSPLHF
DNA: TGTGCCAGCTTCGACAGGTCGAGCTCCCATAATTCACCCCTCCACTTT
V: TRBV5-6
J: TRBJ1-6
size: .
D: .

CDR3: CATSDLEGHENNEQFF
DNA: TGTGCTACCAGTGATCTTGAGGGACACGAGAACAATGAGCAGTTCTTC
V: TRBV24-1
J: TRBJ2-1
size: few
D: .

CDR3: CASSKGQGLGEQYF
DNA: TGTGCCAGCTCAAAGGGACAGGGACTAGGCGAGCAGTACTTC
V: TRBV18
J: TRBJ2-7
size: many
D: .

CDR3: CPSRRGGASQETQYF
DNA: TGTCCCAGCCGAAGGGGAGGAGCGAGCCAAGAGACCCAGTATTTC
V: TRBV6-2/TRBV6-3
J: TRBJ2-5
size: .
D: .

CDR3: CASGLGQERMNTEAFF
DNA: TGTGCCAGCGGCCTGGGACAGGAGAGAATGAACACTGAAGCTTTCTTT
V: TRBV14
J: TRBJ1-1
size: once
D: TRBD1

CDR3: CASSFGGALGTDSGANVLTF
DNA: TGCGCCAGCAGCTTCGGGGGGGCCCTAGGAACCGATTCCGGGGCCAACGTCCTGACTTTC
V: TRBV5-1
J: TRBJ2-6
size: few
D: TRBD2

CDR3: CASSFRTGGNEQFF
DNA: TGTGCCAGCAGCTTCCGGACAGGGGGCAATGAGCAGTTCTTC
V: TRBV7-2
J: TRBJ2-1
size: many
D: TRBD1

CDR3: CDSSRSGTETQYF
DNA: TGTGATAGCAGTCGAAGCGGGACAGAGACCCAATACTTC
V: TRBV12-3/TRBV12-4
J: TRBJ2-5
size: .
D: .

CDR3: CSARDGRREQFF
DNA: TGTAGTGCTAGAGATGGGAGAAGAGAGCAGTTCTTC
V: TRBV20-1
J: TRBJ2-1
size: .
D: .

CDR3: CASSPHSTGIIEAFF
DNA: TGTGCCAGCAGTCCCCATTCGACGGGGATTATTGAAGCTTTCTTT
V: TRBV6-2/TRBV6-3
J: TRBJ1-1
size: .
D: .

CDR3: CASRDMFSNQPQHF
DNA: TGTGCCAGCCGGGACATGTTTAGCAATCAGCCCCAGCATTTT
V: TRBV2
J: TRBJ1-5
size: few
D: .

CDR3: CVSLGMNTEAFF
DNA: TGTGTCAGCTTAGGCATGAACACTGAAGCTTTCTTT
V: TRBV11-2
J: TRBJ1-1
size: .
D: .

CDR3: CASSQEAGSRYQEQYF
DNA: TGCGCTAGCAGCCAAGAGGCGGGGAGCAGATACCAAGAGCAGTACTTC
V: TRBV4-3
J: TRBJ2-7
size: .
D: .

CDR3: CVSSPGSIYEQYF
DNA: TGTGTCAGTAGCCCCGGGTCCATCTACGAGCAGTACTTC
V: TRBV19
J: TRBJ2-7
size: .
D: .

CDR3: CSVGLVGGSYNDQFF
DNA: TGCAGCGTTGGACTAGTGGGAGGGTCCTACAATGATCAATTCTTC
V: TRBV29-1
J: TRBJ2-1
size: .
D: TRBD2

CDR3: CASGLRPHQPQHF
DNA: TGTGCCAGCGGCCTTCGGCCTCATCAGCCCCAGCATTTT
V: TRBV12-3/TRBV12-4
J: TRBJ1-5
size: many
D: .

CDR3: CASSLTGGGNQPHYF
DNA: TGTGCCAGCAGCTTAACGGGGGGCGGCAATCAGCCCCACTATTTT
V: TRBV11-2
J: TRBJ1-5
size: once
D: .

CDR3: CSAGDPMGVQYF
DNA: TGCAGCGCTGGGGACCCTATGGGCGTGCAGTACTTC
V: TRBV29-1
J: TRBJ2-7
size: once
D: .

CDR3: CSVRSSRVKSYKQYF
DNA: TGCAGCGTACGCTCCTCCAGGGTCAAGTCCTACAAGCAGTACTTC
V: TRBV29-1
J: TRBJ2-7
size: .
D: .

CDR3: CATCPNPGQYYNEQFF
DNA: TGTGCCACCTGCCCAAACCCGGGGCAGTACTACAATGAGCAGTTCTTC
V: TRBV15
J: TRBJ2-1
size: once
D: .

CDR3: CATSVFYGTNNEKFF
DNA: TGTGCCACCAGTGTTTTCTACGGGACAAACAATGAGAAGTTCTTC
V: TRBV24-1
J: TRBJ2-1
size: .
D: .

CDR3: CASSLPLTGKNIGELFF
DNA: TGTGCCAGCAGCTTGCCGCTAACGGGAAAGAACATCGGGGAGCTGTTTTTT
V: TRBV5-4
J: TRBJ2-2
size: .
D: .

CDR3: CASSLGVSSNEHFF
DNA: TGTGCCAGCAGTTTAGGCGTCTCGAGCAATGAGCACTTCTTC
V: TRBV11-3
J: TRBJ2-1
size: few
D: .

CDR3: CASSLDRQGARGYTF
DNA: TGTGCCAGCAGTTTAGACAGACAGGGGGCGCGGGGCTACACCTTC
V: TRBV12-3/TRBV12-4
J: TRBJ1-2
size: many
D: TRBD1

CDR3: CASSSRDEQLF
DNA: TGTGCCAGCTCGAGTAGGGATGAGCAGTTATTC
V: TRBV6-6
J: TRBJ2-1
size: .
D: .

CDR3: CASKMGRGALGSQSQHF
DNA: TGTGCCAGCAAAATGGGACGGGGGGCGCTTGGCAGTCAGTCCCAGCATTTT
V: TRBV6-6
J: TRBJ1-5
size: .
D: .

CDR3: CTSSFIGRQETQYF
DNA: TGTACCAGCAGCTTCATCGGGAGACAAGAGACCCAGTACTTC
V: TRBV11-2
J: TRBJ2-5
size: .
D: .

CDR3: CASSQEFGTRTEAFF
DNA: TGTGCCAGCAGCCAAGAGTTCGGGACAAGAACTGAAGCTTTCTTT
V: TRBV4-3
J: TRBJ1-1
size: .
D: .

CDR3: CASSKGDSGASRSTQYF
DNA: TGTGCCAGCAGCAAAGGGGACAGCGGGGCCAGCAGGAGTACACAGTATTTT
V: TRBV7-9
J: TRBJ2-3
size: .
D: .

CDR3: CATSDLPRGLAGGDEQFF
DNA: TGCGCCACCAGTGATTTGCCTCGTGGACTAGCGGGAGGCGATGAGCAGTTCTTC
V: TRBV24-1
J: TRBJ2-1
size: .
D: TRBD2

CDR3: CASNVGRSYEQYF
DNA: TGTGCCAGCAACGTGGGACGGTCTTACGAGCAGTACTTC
V: TRBV11-3
J: TRBJ2-7
size: .
D: .